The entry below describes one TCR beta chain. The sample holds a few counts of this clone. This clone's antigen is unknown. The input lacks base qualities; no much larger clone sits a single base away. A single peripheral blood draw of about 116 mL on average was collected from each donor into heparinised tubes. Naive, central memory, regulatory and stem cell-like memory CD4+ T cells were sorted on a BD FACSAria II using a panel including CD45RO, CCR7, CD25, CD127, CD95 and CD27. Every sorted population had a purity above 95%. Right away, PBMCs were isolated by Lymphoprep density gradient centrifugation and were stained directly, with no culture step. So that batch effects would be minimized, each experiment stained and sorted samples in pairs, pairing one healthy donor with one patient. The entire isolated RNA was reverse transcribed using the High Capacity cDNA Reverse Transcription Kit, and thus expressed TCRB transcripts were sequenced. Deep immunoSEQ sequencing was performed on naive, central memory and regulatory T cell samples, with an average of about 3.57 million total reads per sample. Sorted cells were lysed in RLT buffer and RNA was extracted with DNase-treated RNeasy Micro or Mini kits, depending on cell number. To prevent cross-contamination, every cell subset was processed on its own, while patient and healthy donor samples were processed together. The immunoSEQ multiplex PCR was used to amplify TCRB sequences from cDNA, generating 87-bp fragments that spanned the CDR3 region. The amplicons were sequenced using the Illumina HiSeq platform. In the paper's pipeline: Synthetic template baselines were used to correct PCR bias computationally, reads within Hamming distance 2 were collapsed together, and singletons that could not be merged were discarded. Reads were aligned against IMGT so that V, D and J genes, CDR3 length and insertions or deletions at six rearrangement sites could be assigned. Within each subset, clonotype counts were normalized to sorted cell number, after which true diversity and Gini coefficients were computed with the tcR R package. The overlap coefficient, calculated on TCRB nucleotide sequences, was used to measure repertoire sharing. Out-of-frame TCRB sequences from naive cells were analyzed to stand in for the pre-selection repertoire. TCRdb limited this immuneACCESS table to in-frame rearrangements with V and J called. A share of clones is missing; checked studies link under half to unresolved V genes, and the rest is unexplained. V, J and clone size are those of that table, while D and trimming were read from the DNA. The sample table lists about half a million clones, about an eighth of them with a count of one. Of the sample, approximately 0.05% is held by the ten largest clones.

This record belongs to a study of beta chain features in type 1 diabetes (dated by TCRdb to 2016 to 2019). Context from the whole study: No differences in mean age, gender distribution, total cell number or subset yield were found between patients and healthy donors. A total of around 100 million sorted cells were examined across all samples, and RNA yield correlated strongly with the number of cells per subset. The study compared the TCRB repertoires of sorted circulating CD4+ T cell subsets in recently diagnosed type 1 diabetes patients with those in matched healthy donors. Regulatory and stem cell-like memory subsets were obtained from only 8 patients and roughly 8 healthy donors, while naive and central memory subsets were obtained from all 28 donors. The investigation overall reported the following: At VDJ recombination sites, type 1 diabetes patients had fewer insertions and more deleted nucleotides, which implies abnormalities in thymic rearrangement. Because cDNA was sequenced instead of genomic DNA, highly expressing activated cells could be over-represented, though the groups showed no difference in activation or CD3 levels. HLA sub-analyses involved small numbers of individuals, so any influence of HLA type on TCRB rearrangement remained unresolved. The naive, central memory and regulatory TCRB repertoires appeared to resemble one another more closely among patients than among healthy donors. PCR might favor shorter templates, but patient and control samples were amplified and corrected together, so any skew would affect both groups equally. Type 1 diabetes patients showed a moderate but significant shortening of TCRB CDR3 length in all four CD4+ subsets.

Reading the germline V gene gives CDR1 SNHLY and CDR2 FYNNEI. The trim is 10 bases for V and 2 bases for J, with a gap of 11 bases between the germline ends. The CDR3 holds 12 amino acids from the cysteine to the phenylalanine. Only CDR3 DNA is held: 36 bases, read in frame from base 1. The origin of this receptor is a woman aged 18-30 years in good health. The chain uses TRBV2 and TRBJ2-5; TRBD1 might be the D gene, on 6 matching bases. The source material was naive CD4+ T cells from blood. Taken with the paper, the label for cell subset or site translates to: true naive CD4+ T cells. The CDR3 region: CATSGQQETQYF. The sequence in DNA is TGTGCCACCTCGGGACAACAAGAGACCCAGTACTTC. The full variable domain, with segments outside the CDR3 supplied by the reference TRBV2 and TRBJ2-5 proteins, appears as EPEVTQTPSHQVTQMGQEVILRCVPISNHLYFYWYRQILGQKVEFLVSFYNNEISEKSEIFDDQFSVERPDGSNFTLKIRSTKLEDSAMYFCATSGQQETQYFGPGTRLLVL.